This T cell receptor beta chain was profiled in a study of tumor and adjacent non-tumor tissue in lung cancer (dated by TCRdb to the late 2010s). General notes on the study: Patients with adenocarcinoma (approximately 12), squamous cell carcinoma (2) and small cell lung cancer (1) were included in the cohort. The 15 enrolled patients, of whom 10 were men and 5 were women, were aged 31 to 76 years and were diagnosed with TNM stage I to III disease. A total of 95 million to 150 million productive TCRbeta reads were generated by sequencing, corresponding to an average of around 4 million reads per sample. Using bulk TCRbeta repertoires from 15 lung cancer patients, the study set lung tumor tissue side by side with matched distant non-tumor lung tissue. TCRbeta CDR3 sequencing was performed on about 29 paired specimens, with one tumor sample and one normal lung sample collected per patient.

Relative to germline, V is missing 5 bases and J is missing 1 base, with 6 bases of the junction outside any gene match. The CDR3 sequence holds 18 residues, the cysteine and phenylalanine included. Only CDR3 DNA is held: 54 bases, read in frame from base 1. Overall study results and their limits: Only approximately 16 patients were included in the cohort, and the need for larger samples and more detailed clinical data was noted by the authors. Neither the sequencing platform nor unique molecular identifiers are mentioned in the methods. In normal lung, the top 100 clones accounted for a significantly larger cumulative share of the repertoire than in tumor tissue. Tumor tissue showed significantly greater TCR diversity (inverse Simpson) than normal lung tissue (approximately 430 vs 150, P = 0.0075, Mann-Whitney U test). Peripheral blood was not sequenced, so blood TCRbeta repertoires were not examined in the lung cancer patients of the study. Significantly higher TCR diversity was found in younger patients, and higher tumor TCR diversity was associated with shorter overall and disease-free survival.

Bulk unsorted tissue served as the source for RNA extraction, and RNA quality was assessed using a NanoDrop ND-1000 and an Agilent 2100. Distant non-tumor tissue taken more than 3 cm from the tumor edge was used as the normal lung sample. All donors had newly diagnosed lung cancer, had not received prior chemotherapy, and were admitted for thoracic surgery in China between August and November 2014. The study excluded patients who had received radiotherapy or chemotherapy before or who had another cancer at the same time. Pieces of surgical tissue measuring 1-2 cm3 were kept in RNAlater solution and held at -80 degrees C until needed. Library creation used multiplex PCR. The data were produced on an Illumina HiSeq 2500. TCRbeta libraries were constructed through three rounds of nested PCR with primers (Table S4) according to protocols adapted from ARM-PCR. Before sequencing, PCR products in the 200-500 bp range were cut out of the gel and cleaned up using the QIAquick gel extraction kit. The authors processed their data as follows. Trimmomatic was used to clean the reads, FLASH merged the cleaned reads into complete CDR3 sequences, and MiTCR assigned the sequences to V(D)J germline segments. Clonal diversity was computed as the inverse Simpson's index with VDJtools. A read counted as productive if the sequence was in-frame and lacked a premature stop codon. TCRdb reanalyzed the raw reads on its own, using fastp at Q25 for trimming and MiXCR for clone calling, and kept in-frame beta chains. Each entry merges the rows of one CDR3 protein and shows their most common DNA and genes. These V and J calls rely on TCRdb rather than the paper's analysis. Counted in this sample were tens of thousands of distinct CDR3 sequences; about 61% of them appeared once. The ten largest clones add up to around 29% of the sample.

This clonotype has a handful of counts. Its antigen remains undetermined. Base qualities were left out, and no much larger clone turns up one base away. The clonotype was recovered from a man in his 70s with non-small cell lung cancer. Material: distant non-tumor lung tissue. This receptor chain uses TRBV12-3 or TRBV12-4 and TRBJ2-2, with 14 junctional bases fitting TRBD2. This receptor has the CDR3 CASSPGGLAGENTGELFF. The bases are TGTGCCAGCAGTCCCGGGGGACTAGCGGGAGAGAACACCGGGGAGCTGTTTTTT.